The next 14 T cell receptor beta chains were all read from a single sample in a study of regulatory T cells in long-lasting Graves disease. Sample time point: persistent/refractory GD, antithyroid drugs over 5 years with positive TRAb. The TCR library used RNA extracted from PBMCs. In building TCR beta libraries, iRepertoire HTBI primers were used together with Arm-PCR of CDR3 regions. TCRdb called the multiplex PCR reads again in MiXCR, with one record for every CDR3 protein. The sample comprises under 500,000 distinct CDR3 sequences, less than 25% of which are singletons, and around 21% rests with the top ten. Source: peripheral blood mononuclear cells (PBMCs), taken when the disease was refractory, from a patient treated with antithyroid drugs. These receptors originate from a female donor with Graves disease.

This clonotype was seen many times. The V and J genes are TRBV6-1 and TRBJ2-7, with 11 bases that match TRBD2. Germline-derived CDR1 and CDR2 are MNHNS and SASEGT. The V gene end was trimmed by 7 bases and the J gene end by 0 bases; junction bases not matched to a gene: 5. This CDR3 comprises 15 residues. As DNA, the CDR3 is TGTGCCAGCATAGGGACTAGCGGTCCCTCCTACGAGCAGTACTTC. Protein: CASIGTSGPSYEQYF.

The chain employs TRBV2 and TRBJ2-1; 8 bases map to TRBD2. Germline V lookup: CDR1 SNHLY, CDR2 FYNNEI. Trimming took 4 bases from V and 2 from J; bases not matched to a gene: 4. This CDR3 is 15 amino acids long. The DNA of the CDR3 is TGTGCCAGCAGTGCCATAGCGGGGCCCTACAATGAGCAGTTCTTC. It specifies CASSAIAGPYNEQFF.

This clonotype was counted only a few times. The J gene is TRBJ2-2, the V gene TRBV5-1; the D gene is possibly TRBD2 (6 bases). The CDR3 loop spans 17 amino acids. Trimming shortened V by 4 bases and J by 0 bases, and 16 bases separated the two germline ends. Germline V gene data show CDR1 as SGHRS and CDR2 as YFSETQ. The CDR3 DNA follows: TGCGCCAGCAGCCTCCTGGGACTTCACGCGAACACCGGGGAGCTGTTTTTT. Its translation: CASSLLGLHANTGELFF.

The chain uses TRBV29-1 and TRBJ2-2; TRBD1 matches at 9 bases. The CDR3 runs 13 residues. Unmatched junction bases numbered 5, after V lost 6 bases and J lost 6 bases. Germline V CDR1 and CDR2: SQVTM, ANQGSEA. In nucleotides, the CDR3 is TGCAGCGTCCCGGGACAGGGAGCCGGGGAGCTGTTTTTT. It encodes CSVPGQGAGELFF.

This clonotype was recorded at least ten times. One junction end disagrees with the germline gene, perhaps due to a read error. This chain joins TRBV2 and TRBJ1-2; D unclear. The germline CDR1 and CDR2 sequences are SNHLY and FYNNEI. The CDR3 is 12 residues long. CDR3 protein: CASREGIYGYTF. The CDR3 coding sequence is TGTGCCAGCAGGGAAGGGATCTATGGCTACACCTTC.

A few counts support this clonotype. The chain carries TRBV7-2 and TRBJ1-1; 9 bases align to TRBD1. Germline trimming cut 4 bases from V and 1 base from J; bases unmatched to any gene: 4. The CDR3 runs 15 residues. Per the germline V gene, CDR1 is SGHTA and CDR2 is FQGNSA. This CDR3 reads CASSWGTGKNTEAFF. The CDR3 DNA reads TGTGCCAGCAGCTGGGGGACAGGGAAGAACACTGAAGCTTTCTTT.

This clonotype was observed at least ten times. The V call is TRBV20-1, the J call TRBJ2-5; 9 nucleotides agree with TRBD2. The J segment lost 2 bases and the V segment lost 6 bases, leaving 10 bases of the junction unmatched. This CDR3 is built from 15 residues. Germline loops: CDR1 DFQATT, CDR2 SNEGSKA (reference sequence). CDR3 bases: TGCAGTGCGGGAACTAGCGGGCCCCGACAAGAGACCCAGTACTTC. It encodes CSAGTSGPRQETQYF.

In this sample, this clonotype turned up many times. The chain is built from TRBV28 and TRBJ1-5, with TRBD1 as a possible D gene (5 bases). From germline, CDR1 is MDHEN and CDR2 SYDVKM. V gave up 5 bases and J gave up 3 bases, with 17 bases separating them. This CDR3 has 16 residues. The CDR3 bases are TGTGCCAGCAGTCGATTCATAAGGGGAGACAATCAGCCCCAGCATTTT. Its translation: CASSRFIRGDNQPQHF.

This clonotype was seen a handful of times. This chain uses TRBV29-1 with TRBJ1-1; 8 positions match TRBD1. CDR1 and CDR2 (germline): SQVTM, ANQGSEA. The CDR3 covers 11 residues. The CDR3 protein is CRTTGGTEAFF. The DNA for the CDR3 is TGCAGAACTACAGGGGGCACTGAAGCTTTCTTT.

The chain links TRBV20-1 to TRBJ2-5; TRBD2 agrees at 9 bases. This CDR3 has 17 amino acids. V gave up 0 bases and J gave up 3 bases; unmatched junction bases: 11. Germline V gene lookup returns CDR1 DFQATT and CDR2 SNEGSKA (reference sequence). CDR3 DNA: TGCAGTGCTAGAGACAACCGGAGGGCGGGAGGGGAAGAGACCCAGTACTTC. Translating it yields CSARDNRRAGGEETQYF.

This clonotype was observed at least ten times. The rearrangement joins TRBV28 to TRBJ1-2, with 11 bases aligning to TRBD1. CDR1 is MDHEN and CDR2 is SYDVKM in the germline V gene. The ends lost 1 base at V and 8 bases at J; junction bases unmatched: 6. The CDR3 covers 15 residues. The CDR3 reads CASSLSDRGLKGYTF. In DNA, the CDR3 is TGTGCCAGCAGTTTATCGGACAGGGGGCTTAAGGGCTACACCTTC.

As concerns this clonotype: With a much larger clone just one base away, this may be a read error. The V gene is TRBV29-1, the J gene TRBJ2-5; TRBD2 matches at 9 bases. Germline loops: CDR1 SQVTM, CDR2 ANQGSEA. Unmatched junction bases numbered 7, after V lost 7 bases and J lost 4 bases. The length of the CDR3 is 13 residues. In nucleotides, the CDR3 is TGCAGCGCGTCTAGCGGGGTAAGAGAGACCCAGTACTTC. Amino acid sequence: CSASSGVRETQYF.

This clonotype was detected ten times or more. The gene calls are TRBV2 and TRBJ1-2; D remains unclear. V dropped 6 bases and J dropped 8 bases, with 10 bases sitting between them. The length of the CDR3 is 11 residues. Germline V gives CDR1 SNHLY, CDR2 FYNNEI. CDR3 in DNA: TGTGCCAGCAGGTTGGGAGAGGGCTACACCTTC. This translates into CASRLGEGYTF.

This chain links TRBV4-3 with TRBJ2-1, with 12 positions matching TRBD2. CDR1 LGHNA and CDR2 YSLEER come from the germline V gene. V lost 3 bases and J lost 13; bases outside the gene matches: 7. This CDR3 spans 14 amino acids. The CDR3 DNA follows: TGCGCCAGCAGCCACTCCGGGACTAGCGGGTTACAGTTCTTC. This sequence encodes CASSHSGTSGLQFF.